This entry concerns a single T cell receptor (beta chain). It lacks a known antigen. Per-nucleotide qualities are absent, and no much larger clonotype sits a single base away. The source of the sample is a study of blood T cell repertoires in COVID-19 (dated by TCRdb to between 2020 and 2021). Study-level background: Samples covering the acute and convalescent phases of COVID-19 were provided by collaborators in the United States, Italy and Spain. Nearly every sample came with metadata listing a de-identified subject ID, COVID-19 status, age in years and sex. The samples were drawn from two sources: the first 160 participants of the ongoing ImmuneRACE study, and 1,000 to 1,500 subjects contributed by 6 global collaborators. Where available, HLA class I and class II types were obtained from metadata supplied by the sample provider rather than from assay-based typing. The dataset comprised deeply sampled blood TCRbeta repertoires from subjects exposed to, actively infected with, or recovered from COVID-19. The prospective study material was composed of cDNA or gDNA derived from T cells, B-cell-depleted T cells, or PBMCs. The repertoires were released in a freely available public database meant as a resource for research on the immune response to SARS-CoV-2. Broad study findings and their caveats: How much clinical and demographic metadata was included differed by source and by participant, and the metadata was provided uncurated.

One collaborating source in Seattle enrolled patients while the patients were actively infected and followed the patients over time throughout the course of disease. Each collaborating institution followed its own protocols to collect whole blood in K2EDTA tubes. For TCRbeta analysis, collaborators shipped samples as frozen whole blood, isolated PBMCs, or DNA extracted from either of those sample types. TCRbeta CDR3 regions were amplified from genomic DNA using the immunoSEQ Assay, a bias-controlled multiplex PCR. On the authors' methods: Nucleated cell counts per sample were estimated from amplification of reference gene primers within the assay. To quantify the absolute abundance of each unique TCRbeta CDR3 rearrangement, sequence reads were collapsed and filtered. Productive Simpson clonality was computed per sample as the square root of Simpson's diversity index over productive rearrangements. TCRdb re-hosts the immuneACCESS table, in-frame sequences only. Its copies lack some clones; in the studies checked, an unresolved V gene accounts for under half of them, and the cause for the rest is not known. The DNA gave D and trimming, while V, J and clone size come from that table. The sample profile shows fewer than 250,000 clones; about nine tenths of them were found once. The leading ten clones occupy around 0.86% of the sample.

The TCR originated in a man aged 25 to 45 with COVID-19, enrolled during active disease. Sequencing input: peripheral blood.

The CDR3 is CASSIGGGPQETQYF. The DNA sequence reads TGTGCCAGTAGTATCGGGGGGGGGCCCCAAGAGACCCAGTACTTC. The V and J segments used are TRBV19 and TRBJ2-5; 8 bases in the junction line up with TRBD2. The cysteine opens and the phenylalanine closes a CDR3 of 15 amino acids. The DNA shown is the 45-base CDR3, in frame from base 1. After removal of 3 bases from V and 1 base from J, the junction retains 4 bases not matched to a gene. In the germline V gene (reference sequence), CDR1 corresponds to LNHDA and CDR2 to SQIVND.